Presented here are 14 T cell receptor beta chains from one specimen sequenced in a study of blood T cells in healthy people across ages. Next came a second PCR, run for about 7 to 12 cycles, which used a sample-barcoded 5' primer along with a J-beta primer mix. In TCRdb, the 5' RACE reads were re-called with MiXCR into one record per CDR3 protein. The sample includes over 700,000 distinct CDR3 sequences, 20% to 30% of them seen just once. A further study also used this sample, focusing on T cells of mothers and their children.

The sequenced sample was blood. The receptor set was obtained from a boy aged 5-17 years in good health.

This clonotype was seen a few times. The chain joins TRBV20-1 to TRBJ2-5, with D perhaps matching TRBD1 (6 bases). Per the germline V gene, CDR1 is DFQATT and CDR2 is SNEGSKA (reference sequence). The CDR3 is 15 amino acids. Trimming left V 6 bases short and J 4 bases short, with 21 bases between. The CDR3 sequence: CSASTPRTVGETQYF. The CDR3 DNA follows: TGCAGTGCATCTACCCCGCGGACAGTCGGAGAGACCCAGTACTTC.

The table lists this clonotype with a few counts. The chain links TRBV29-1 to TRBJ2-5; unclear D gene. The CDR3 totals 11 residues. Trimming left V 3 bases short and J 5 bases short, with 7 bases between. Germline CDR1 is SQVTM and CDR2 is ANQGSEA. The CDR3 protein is CSVERRETQYF. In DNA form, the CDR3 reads TGCAGCGTTGAGCGCAGGGAGACCCAGTACTTC.

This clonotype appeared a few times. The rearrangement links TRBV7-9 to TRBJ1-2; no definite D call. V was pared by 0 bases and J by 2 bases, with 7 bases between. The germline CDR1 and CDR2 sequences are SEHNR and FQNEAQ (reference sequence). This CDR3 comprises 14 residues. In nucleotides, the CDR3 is TGTGCCAGCAGCTTAGCCTCAGGAAACTATGGCTACACCTTC. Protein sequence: CASSLASGNYGYTF.

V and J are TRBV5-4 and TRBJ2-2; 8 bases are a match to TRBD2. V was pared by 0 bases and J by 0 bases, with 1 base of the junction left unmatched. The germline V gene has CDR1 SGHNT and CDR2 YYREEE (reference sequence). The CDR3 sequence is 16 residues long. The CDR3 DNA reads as TGTGCCAGCAGCTTGGGGACTAGCCCGAACACCGGGGAGCTGTTTTTT. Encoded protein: CASSLGTSPNTGELFF.

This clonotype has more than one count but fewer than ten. The CDR3 region has the DNA TGTGCCACCAAGTCGACAGGGGACCACACTGAAGCTTTCTTT. It encodes CATKSTGDHTEAFF. This chain links TRBV10-3 with TRBJ1-1; 8 nucleotides line up with TRBD1. The CDR3 runs to 14 residues. V shed 10 bases and J 3 bases; nucleotides not matched to a gene: 10. The germline gives CDR1 ENHRY, CDR2 SYGVKD.

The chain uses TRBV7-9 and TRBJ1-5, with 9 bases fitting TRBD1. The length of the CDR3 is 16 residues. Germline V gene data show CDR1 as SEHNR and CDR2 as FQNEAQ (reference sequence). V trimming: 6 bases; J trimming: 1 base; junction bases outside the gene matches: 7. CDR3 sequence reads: CASSPSGTGSNQPQHF. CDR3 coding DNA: TGTGCCAGCAGTCCGAGCGGGACAGGGAGCAATCAGCCCCAGCATTTT.

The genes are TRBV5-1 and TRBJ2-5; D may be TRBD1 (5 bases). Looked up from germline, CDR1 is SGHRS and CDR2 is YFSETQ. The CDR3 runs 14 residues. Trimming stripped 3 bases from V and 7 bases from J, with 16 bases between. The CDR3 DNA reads TGCGCCAGCAGCTATATTGACAGCGAAGGGACCCAGTACTTC. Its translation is CASSYIDSEGTQYF.

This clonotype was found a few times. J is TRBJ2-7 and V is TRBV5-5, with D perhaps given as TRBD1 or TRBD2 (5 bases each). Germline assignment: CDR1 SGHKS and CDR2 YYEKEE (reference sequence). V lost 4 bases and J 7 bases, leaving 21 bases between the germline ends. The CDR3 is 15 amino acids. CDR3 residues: CASSPSPGPVEEQYF. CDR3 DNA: TGTGCCAGCAGCCCGTCGCCGGGACCGGTGGAGGAGCAGTACTTC.

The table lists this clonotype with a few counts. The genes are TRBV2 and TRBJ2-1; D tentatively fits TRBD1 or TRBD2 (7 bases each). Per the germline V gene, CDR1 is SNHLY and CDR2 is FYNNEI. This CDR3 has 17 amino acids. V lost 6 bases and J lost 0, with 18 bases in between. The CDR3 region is CASRDLGGDSSYNEQFF. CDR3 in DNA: TGTGCCAGCAGGGACCTAGGGGGGGACAGCTCCTACAATGAGCAGTTCTTC.

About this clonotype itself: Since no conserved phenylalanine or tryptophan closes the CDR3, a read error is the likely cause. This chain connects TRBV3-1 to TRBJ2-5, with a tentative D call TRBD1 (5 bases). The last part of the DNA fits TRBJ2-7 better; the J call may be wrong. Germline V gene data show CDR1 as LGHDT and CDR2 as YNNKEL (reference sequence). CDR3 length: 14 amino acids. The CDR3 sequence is CASSQDGQGYEQYL. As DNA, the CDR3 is TGTGCCAGCAGCCAAGACGGACAAGGCTACGAGCAGTACTTG.

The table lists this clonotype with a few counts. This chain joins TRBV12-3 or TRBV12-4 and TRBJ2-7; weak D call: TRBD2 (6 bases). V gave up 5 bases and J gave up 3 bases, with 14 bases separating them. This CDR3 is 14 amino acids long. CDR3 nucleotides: TGTGCCAGCAGTCCCGGGGGACTGCTCTACGAGCAGTACTTC. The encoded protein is CASSPGGLLYEQYF.

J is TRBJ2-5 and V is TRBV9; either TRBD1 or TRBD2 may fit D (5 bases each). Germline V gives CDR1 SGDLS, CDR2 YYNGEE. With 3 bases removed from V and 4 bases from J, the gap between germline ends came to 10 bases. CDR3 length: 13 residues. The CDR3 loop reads CASSATGPETQYF. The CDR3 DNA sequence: TGTGCCAGCAGCGCAACGGGACCAGAGACCCAGTACTTC.

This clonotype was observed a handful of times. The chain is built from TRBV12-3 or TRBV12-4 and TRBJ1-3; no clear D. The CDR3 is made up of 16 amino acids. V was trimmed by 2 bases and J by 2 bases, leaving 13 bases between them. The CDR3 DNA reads TGTGCCAGCAGTTTAAGCGGCTCGCCGGCTGGAAACACCATATATTTT. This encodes CASSLSGSPAGNTIYF.

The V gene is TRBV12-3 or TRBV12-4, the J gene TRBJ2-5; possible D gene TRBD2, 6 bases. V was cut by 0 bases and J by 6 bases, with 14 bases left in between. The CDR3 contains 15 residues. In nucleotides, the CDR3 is TGTGCCAGCAGTTTAGCGTGGGACTTACAACAGACCCAGTACTTC. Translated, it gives CASSLAWDLQQTQYF.